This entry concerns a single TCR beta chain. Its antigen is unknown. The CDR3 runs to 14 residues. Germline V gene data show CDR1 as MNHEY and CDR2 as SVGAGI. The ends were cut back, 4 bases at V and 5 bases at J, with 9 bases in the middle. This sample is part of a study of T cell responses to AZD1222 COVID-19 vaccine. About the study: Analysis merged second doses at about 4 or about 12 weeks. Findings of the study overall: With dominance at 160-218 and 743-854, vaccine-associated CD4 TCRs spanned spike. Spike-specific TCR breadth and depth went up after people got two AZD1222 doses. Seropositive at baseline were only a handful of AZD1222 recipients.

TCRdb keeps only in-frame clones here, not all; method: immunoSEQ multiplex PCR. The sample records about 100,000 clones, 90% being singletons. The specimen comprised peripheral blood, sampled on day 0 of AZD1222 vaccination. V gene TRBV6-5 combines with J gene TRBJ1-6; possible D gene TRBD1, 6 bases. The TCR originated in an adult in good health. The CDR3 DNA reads TGTGCCAGCAGTTTCACAGGGAATAATTCACCCCTCCACTTT. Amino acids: CASSFTGNNSPLHF.